The 27 T cell receptor beta chains listed next were all sequenced from one sample in a study of T cells in localized non-small cell lung cancer. Produced via immunoSEQ multiplex PCR; TCRdb's table is partial and in-frame only. The table has 70,000 to 95,000 clones, roughly 88% seen once. The source was PBMCs, collected before any cancer treatment. The receptors stem from a woman aged 40 to 75 with stage II squamous cell lung carcinoma.

This clone appeared once. This sequence joins TRBV6-6 and TRBJ1-1; TRBD1 agrees at 8 bases. The V gene's germline CDR1 is MNHNY and CDR2 SVGAGI (reference sequence). V lost 6 bases to trimming and J lost 5 bases; unmatched junction nucleotides: 8. The CDR3 extends over 14 amino acids. DNA of the CDR3: TGTGCCAGCAGGGACAGGGAACCCCCGACTGAAGCTTTCTTT. It codes for CASRDREPPTEAFF.

This chain links TRBV19 with TRBJ2-1; possible D gene TRBD1, 6 bases. Germline CDR1 reads LNHDA; CDR2 reads SQIVND (reference sequence). The CDR3 has 15 amino acids. Trimming removed 3 bases from V and 6 bases from J, with 15 bases in between. This CDR3 is CASSIMGAGINEQFF. The CDR3 DNA sequence: TGTGCCAGTAGTATTATGGGGGCCGGGATCAATGAGCAGTTCTTC.

As DNA, the CDR3 is TGTGCCCTAATCTCAGGGACTAGCGGCCAGGAGCAGTACTTC. The encoded protein is CALISGTSGQEQYF. This rearrangement joins TRBV2 to TRBJ2-7; 11 bases match TRBD2. The germline V gene has CDR1 SNHLY and CDR2 FYNNEI. Germline trimming cut 11 bases from V and 7 bases from J; bases unmatched to any gene: 13. The CDR3 length is 14 residues.

The chain links TRBV2 to TRBJ1-5, with D maybe TRBD1 (6 bases). The germline V and J ends were trimmed by 2 bases and 7 bases, with 15 bases remaining between them. Germline V lookup: CDR1 SNHLY, CDR2 FYNNEI. CDR3 length: 15 amino acids. CDR3 protein: CASSERGQSHQPQHF. For the CDR3, the DNA is TGTGCCAGCAGTGAAAGAGGACAGTCTCACCAGCCCCAGCATTTT.

The J gene is TRBJ1-2, the V gene TRBV28, with 7 nucleotides matching TRBD1. The CDR3 extends over 17 amino acids. Germline-derived CDR1 and CDR2 are MDHEN and SYDVKM. V dropped 8 bases and J dropped 3; count of bases not matched to a gene: 18. The CDR3 region has the DNA TGTGCCAGCGTTGGGAAGGGGGCCACAAACGACTACTATGGCTACACCTTC. Its protein is CASVGKGATNDYYGYTF.

The chain couples TRBV2 to TRBJ1-4; tentatively, D is TRBD1 (6 bases). Between the trimmed V and J ends, which lost 4 bases and 8 bases, there was a span of 17 bases. The CDR3 is 15 amino acids. In germline, CDR1 is SNHLY, CDR2 FYNNEI. CDR3 coding DNA: TGTGCCAGCAGTGCCCTGACAGGCGGGGGCGAAAAACTGTTTTTT. This translates into CASSALTGGGEKLFF.

The V and J genes are TRBV6-1 and TRBJ2-1; TRBD2 matches 14 bases. The CDR3 has 15 amino acids. The V segment lost 6 bases and the J segment 6 bases; nucleotides outside the gene matches: 4. Germline V gene data show CDR1 as MNHNS and CDR2 as SASEGT. Here the CDR3 DNA reads TGTGCCAGCAGGGGACTAGCGGGAGCTTCCAATGAGCAGTTCTTC. Translated, it gives CASRGLAGASNEQFF.

The J gene is TRBJ1-6, the V gene TRBV6-1; D remains ambiguous. Germline CDR1 is MNHNS and CDR2 is SASEGT. Trimming pared 4 bases from V and 7 bases from J, leaving 5 bases between. The CDR3 loop spans 12 amino acids. CDR3 region: CASSAGNSPLHF. CDR3 sequence (DNA): TGTGCCAGCAGTGCTGGGAATTCACCCCTCCACTTT.

The chain couples TRBV6-1 to TRBJ1-1, with D unresolved. The V and J ends lost 5 bases and 1 base respectively, with 8 bases between them. This CDR3 comprises 13 residues. CDR1 MNHNS and CDR2 SASEGT come from the germline V gene. CDR3 sequence: CASSIRGNTEAFF. For the CDR3, the DNA is TGTGCCAGCAGTATCCGAGGGAACACTGAAGCTTTCTTT.

The J gene is TRBJ2-5, the V gene TRBV5-1, with D perhaps matching TRBD1 (6 bases). CDR3 length equals 14 residues. With 4 bases removed from V and 4 bases from J, the gap between germline ends came to 14 bases. The germline gives CDR1 SGHRS, CDR2 YFSETQ. The CDR3 loop is CASSSGGRTETQYF. The CDR3 DNA is TGCGCCAGCAGCAGTGGGGGCAGGACAGAGACCCAGTACTTC.

The chain uses TRBV6-6 and TRBJ1-6; D is unresolved. CDR1 is MNHNY and CDR2 is SVGAGI in the germline V gene (reference sequence). This CDR3 has 15 amino acids. Trimming cost V 4 bases and J 7 bases, with 14 bases left between them. The CDR3 DNA follows: TGTGCCAGCAGTTCCCCCCGGGGAAGAAATTCACCCCTCCACTTT. It encodes CASSSPRGRNSPLHF.

For the CDR3, the DNA is TGTGCCAGCAGTTACGGGACAGGCGGTACGAATGAGCAGTTCTTC. It yields the protein CASSYGTGGTNEQFF. The chain carries TRBV6-5 and TRBJ2-1, with 8 positions matching TRBD1. This CDR3 has 15 amino acids. After removal of 2 bases from V and 7 bases from J, the junction contained 7 bases not matched to a gene. Per germline, CDR1 MNHEY and CDR2 SVGAGI.

The chain employs TRBV6-6 and TRBJ2-7, with D uncertain. Deletions cut 2 bases from V and 3 bases from J, with 11 bases between. The CDR3 runs to 14 residues. Looked up from germline, CDR1 is MNHNY and CDR2 is SVGAGI (reference sequence). The DNA for the CDR3 is TGTGCCAGCAGTTACCTGGGTTTGAGCTACGAGCAGTACTTC. It specifies CASSYLGLSYEQYF.

In its sample, this clone was seen once. The chain is built from TRBV7-9 and TRBJ1-1, with D hard to call. Germline-derived CDR1 and CDR2 are SEHNR and FQNEAQ (reference sequence). The V end lost 4 bases, the J end lost 0 bases, and 6 bases lay between the germline ends. The CDR3 is 13 residues long. The CDR3 DNA follows: TGTGCCAGCAGCTGGGGTATGAACACTGAAGCTTTCTTT. Translating gives CASSWGMNTEAFF.

This rearrangement joins TRBV6-6 to TRBJ2-7; D is uncertain. V lost 0 bases and J lost 0, with 9 bases in between. Germline V lookup: CDR1 MNHNY, CDR2 SVGAGI (reference sequence). The CDR3 totals 15 residues. DNA of the CDR3: TGTGCCAGCAGTTACTCCCGGACGAGCTCCTACGAGCAGTACTTC. Its translation: CASSYSRTSSYEQYF.

This chain joins TRBV5-4 and TRBJ1-3; 11 nucleotides match TRBD1. J lost 1 base, V lost 4 bases, and 4 bases had no gene match. The CDR3 totals 16 residues. Germline-derived CDR1 and CDR2 are SGHNT and YYREEE (reference sequence). DNA of the CDR3: TGTGCCAGCAGCCTGGACAGGGGGCTTTCTGGAAACACCATATATTTT. This gives the protein CASSLDRGLSGNTIYF.

The chain has TRBV4-1 and TRBJ2-7; 13 bases are shared with TRBD2. This CDR3 spans 19 amino acids. V lost 4 bases to trimming and J lost 2 bases; unmatched junction nucleotides: 14. The germline CDR1 and CDR2 sequences are MGHRA and YSYEKL. The CDR3 DNA follows: TGCGCCAGCAGCCCGACGGGGGAACTAGCGGGAGGGTCACCCTACGAGCAGTACTTC. As protein: CASSPTGELAGGSPYEQYF.

The chain combines TRBV30 with TRBJ2-1; 10 nucleotides align to TRBD2. This CDR3 is built from 14 residues. V shed 0 bases, J shed 9 bases, and the junction held 5 bases outside the gene matches. CDR1 GTSNPN and CDR2 SVGIG come from the germline V gene (reference sequence). CDR3 nucleotide sequence: TGTGCCTGGAGTGTTGGTCTAGCGGGAGTTGAGCAGTTCTTC. Residues: CAWSVGLAGVEQFF.

V and J are TRBV7-6 and TRBJ2-7, with a tentative D call TRBD1 (6 bases). With 5 bases removed from V and 3 bases from J, the gap between germline ends came to 17 bases. This CDR3 is built from 15 residues. The germline CDR1 and CDR2 sequences are SGHVS and FNYEAQ. The DNA of the CDR3 is TGTGCCAGCAGCCCCTCAACCGGCAGGGGCTACGAGCAGTACTTC. Protein: CASSPSTGRGYEQYF. The full variable domain, completed using reference TRBV7-6 and TRBJ2-7, is GAGVSQSPRYKVTKRGQDVALRCDPISGHVSLYWYRQALGQGPEFLTYFNYEAQQDKSGLPNDRFSAERPEGSISTLTIQRTEQRDSAMYRCASSPSTGRGYEQYFGPGTRLTVT.

The chain has TRBV4-2 and TRBJ2-1, with TRBD2 matching over 15 bases. CDR3 length: 21 amino acids. The germline gives CDR1 LGHNA, CDR2 YNFKEQ. Trimming removed 1 base from V and 8 bases from J; junction bases left unmatched: 18. The CDR3 DNA reads as TGTGCCAGCAGCCAAGCCCAGGGAGGGTGGGGACTAGCGGGGGGCCGATATGAGCAGTTCTTC. This translates into CASSQAQGGWGLAGGRYEQFF.

The V call is TRBV5-1, the J call TRBJ2-3, with a weak D call TRBD2 (5 bases). Germline assignment: CDR1 SGHRS and CDR2 YFSETQ. The CDR3 totals 14 residues. The ends were cut back, 1 base at V and 5 bases at J, with 11 bases in the middle. The CDR3 here is CASSLTGKIDTQYF. The CDR3 DNA reads as TGCGCCAGCAGCTTGACCGGGAAGATAGATACGCAGTATTTT.

The chain's CDR3 is CASGRPQHF. CDR3 DNA: TGTGCCAGCGGAAGGCCCCAGCATTTT. The chain employs TRBV6-6 and TRBJ1-5; D ambiguous. V was shortened by 8 bases and J by 9 bases, with 5 bases between the two germline ends. The CDR3 is made up of 9 amino acids. Germline-derived CDR1 and CDR2 are MNHNY and SVGAGI (reference sequence).

The rearrangement links TRBV5-4 to TRBJ2-6, with 8 bases that match TRBD1. The germline CDR1 and CDR2 sequences are SGHNT and YYREEE (reference sequence). The CDR3 is 19 residues long. J was trimmed by 0 bases and V by 2 bases; bases with no gene match: 10. The CDR3 here is CASSFQGAGRSSGANVLTF. The CDR3 nucleotides are TGTGCCAGCAGCTTCCAGGGGGCGGGACGGAGCTCTGGGGCCAACGTCCTGACTTTC.

The chain has TRBV5-1 and TRBJ1-1; D ambiguous. V was cut by 0 bases and J by 1 base, with 7 bases left in between. The CDR3 length is 14 residues. The V gene's germline CDR1 is SGHRS and CDR2 YFSETQ. Written as DNA, the CDR3 is TGCGCCAGCAGCTTGGAAAGTCCGAACACTGAAGCTTTCTTT. Translated, it gives CASSLESPNTEAFF.

CDR3 in amino acids: CASSLGRGAQETQYF. For the CDR3, the DNA is TGCGCCAGCAGCTTGGGGCGGGGGGCCCAAGAGACCCAGTACTTC. The rearrangement uses TRBV5-1 and TRBJ2-5; 8 bases agree with TRBD2. In germline, CDR1 is SGHRS, CDR2 YFSETQ. The CDR3 has 15 amino acids. After removal of 0 bases from V and 1 base from J, the junction contained 2 bases not matched to a gene.

The chain has TRBV15 and TRBJ2-2, with a weak D call TRBD2 (7 bases). CDR1 is LNHNV, CDR2 YYDKDF, per germline (reference sequence). V lost 1 base, J lost 3 bases, and 18 bases lay in between. The CDR3 contains 18 residues. Written as DNA, the CDR3 is TGTGCCACCAGCAGAGGGCTTTTTGGGAGGGGGGACACCGGGGAGCTGTTTTTT. Protein sequence: CATSRGLFGRGDTGELFF. The full variable domain, rest sourced from reference TRBV15 and TRBJ2-2, is DAMVIQNPRYQVTQFGKPVTLSCSQTLNHNVMYWYQQKSSQAPKLLFHYYDKDFNNEADTPDNFQSRRPNTSFCFLDIRSPGLGDTAMYLCATSRGLFGRGDTGELFFGEGSRLTVL.

As to this clone: Other DNA sequences within the sample encode an identical CDR3. The chain carries TRBV5-1 and TRBJ2-2; D might be TRBD1 or TRBD2, each matching 5 bases. Germline V CDR1 and CDR2: SGHRS, YFSETQ. Trimming pared 7 bases from V and 2 bases from J, leaving 12 bases between. The CDR3 extends over 14 amino acids. In nucleotides, the CDR3 is TGCGCCAGCTCCGGGACCGTAAACACCGGGGAGCTGTTTTTT. Its translation: CASSGTVNTGELFF.